This T cell receptor (beta chain) was profiled in a study of cytomegalovirus exposure and HLA in healthy donors. General study results and limits: A missense DCLRE1C variant was associated with V- and J-gene trimming of TCR beta chains in a later analysis, and an independent cohort replicated the association.

Worth noting for this clone: What it binds is not known.

The donors were healthy bone marrow donors. The study ran its PCR with 60 Vbeta and 13 Jbeta primers. The method was immunoSEQ multiplex PCR; TCRdb's version includes in-frame clones alone and lacks a portion of them. The sample data list fewer than 100,000 clones. The clonotype comes from a man aged 45-60 years in good health and CMV-seronegative. Sequencing was done on a sample of PBMCs.

The CDR3 loop reads CASRGPPSGGEPSTDTQYF. The DNA for the CDR3 is TGTGCCAGTCGGGGCCCCCCTAGCGGGGGGGAACCTAGCACAGATACGCAGTATTTT. The chain links TRBV19 to TRBJ2-3; 12 bases are a match to TRBD2. Germline V gene lookup returns CDR1 LNHDA and CDR2 SQIVND (reference sequence). Trimming took 8 bases from V and 0 from J; bases not matched to a gene: 15. CDR3 size: 19 residues.